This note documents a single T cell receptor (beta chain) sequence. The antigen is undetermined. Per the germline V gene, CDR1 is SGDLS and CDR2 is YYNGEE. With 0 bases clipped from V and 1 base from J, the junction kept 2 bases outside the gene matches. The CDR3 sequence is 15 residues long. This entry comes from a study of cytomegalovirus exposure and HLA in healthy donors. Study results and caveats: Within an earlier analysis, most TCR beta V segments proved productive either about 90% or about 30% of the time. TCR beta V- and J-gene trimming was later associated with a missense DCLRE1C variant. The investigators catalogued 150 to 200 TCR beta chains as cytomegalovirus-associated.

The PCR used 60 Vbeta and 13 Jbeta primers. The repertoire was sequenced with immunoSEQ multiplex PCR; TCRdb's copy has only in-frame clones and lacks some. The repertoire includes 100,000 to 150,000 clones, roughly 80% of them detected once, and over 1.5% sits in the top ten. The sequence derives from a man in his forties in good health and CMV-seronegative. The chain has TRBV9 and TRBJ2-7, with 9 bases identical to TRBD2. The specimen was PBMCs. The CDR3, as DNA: TGTGCCAGCAGCGTAGGGAGCGGGGGGTCCTACGAGCAGTACTTC. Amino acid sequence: CASSVGSGGSYEQYF.